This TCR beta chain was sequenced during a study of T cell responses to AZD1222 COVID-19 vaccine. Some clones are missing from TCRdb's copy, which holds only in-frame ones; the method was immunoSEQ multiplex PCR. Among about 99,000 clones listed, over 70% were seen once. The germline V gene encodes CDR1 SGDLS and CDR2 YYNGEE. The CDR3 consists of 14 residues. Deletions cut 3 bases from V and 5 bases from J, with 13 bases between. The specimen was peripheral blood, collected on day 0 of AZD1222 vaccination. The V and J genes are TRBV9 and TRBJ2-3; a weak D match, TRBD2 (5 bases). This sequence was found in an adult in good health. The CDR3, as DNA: TGTGCCAGCAGCGCTACGGGCGGGCGAGATACGCAGTATTTT. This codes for CASSATGGRDTQYF. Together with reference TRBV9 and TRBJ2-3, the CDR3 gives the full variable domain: DSGVTQTPKHLITATGQRVTLRCSPRSGDLSVYWYQQSLDQGLQFLIQYYNGEERAKGNILERFSAQQFPDLHSELNLSSLELGDSALYFCASSATGGRDTQYFGPGTRLTVL.